This TCR beta chain was retrieved from a study of T cell responses to AZD1222 COVID-19 vaccine. Looking at the study overall: Second-dose groups at about 4 or about 12 weeks were pooled.

Repertoires were generated with immunoSEQ multiplex PCR, while TCRdb's copy carries only in-frame clones and drops some. The sample lists around 94,000 clones; 70% to 90% were seen once. Study observations and caveats: Females outnumbered males among donors, who were mostly white British; clonal diversity was possibly underestimated. Elevations in Spike-specific TCR breadth and depth followed administration of two AZD1222 doses.

For this clone: Its antigen is currently unknown.

Germline-derived CDR1 and CDR2 are SGHRS and YFSETQ. The CDR3 covers 19 residues. The ends lost 4 bases at V and 8 bases at J; junction bases unmatched: 20. This clonotype was sampled from an adult in good health. The source was peripheral blood, collected on day 0 of AZD1222 vaccination. V and J are TRBV5-1 and TRBJ2-1, with 11 bases lining up with TRBD2. In DNA, the CDR3 is TGCGCCAGCAGCGCCCTGACAGGGGGTAGCGGGAGGGCCAGGGATGAGCAGTTCTTC. Residues: CASSALTGGSGRARDEQFF.